Listed below are T cell receptor beta chains from one sample, sequenced in a study of blood T cell repertoires in COVID-19. Generated by immunoSEQ multiplex PCR, the TCRdb table keeps only in-frame clones and is missing some. The sample records about 64,000 clones, approximately 92% being singletons. Source material: peripheral blood. The receptors here all came from a woman at least 80 years old with active COVID-19. The CDR3 runs from the conserved cysteine through the conserved F or W. The D gene is left open where the match is weak. Clone size is shown for a subset of rows, as once, few, many or a class of expanded clone.

d_call clone_size j_call v_call cdr3_aa cdr3_nt
TRBD1 few TRBJ1-3 TRBV4-1 CASSQTTGVLGNTIYF TGCGCCAGCAGCCAAACCACAGGGGTTCTTGGAAACACCATATATTTT
NA NA TRBJ2-3 TRBV7-2 CASSPSTGSTDTQYF TGTGCCAGCAGCCCGTCGACAGGCTCCACAGATACGCAGTATTTT
TRBD2 NA TRBJ2-3 TRBV6-6 CASSPRLAGLFTDTQYF TGTGCCAGCAGTCCGAGACTAGCGGGGCTTTTCACAGATACGCAGTATTTT
NA NA TRBJ2-1 TRBV5-1 CASSLWDSSSYNEQFF TGCGCCAGCAGCTTATGGGACTCAAGCTCCTACAATGAGCAGTTCTTC
TRBD2 NA TRBJ2-3 TRBV6-1 CASSELAGDSTDTQYF TGTGCCAGCAGTGAACTAGCGGGGGATAGCACAGATACGCAGTATTTT
TRBD2 NA TRBJ2-2 TRBV5-1 CASSLEIAGLTGELFF TGCGCCAGCAGCTTGGAGATAGCGGGATTAACCGGGGAGCTGTTTTTT
TRBD1 NA TRBJ1-5 TRBV4-2 CASSQLPGQGVGPQHF TGTGCCAGCAGCCAACTACCGGGACAGGGGGTCGGGCCCCAGCATTTT
TRBD1 once TRBJ1-1 TRBV11-2 CASSSTGTGSFGTEAFF TGTGCCAGCAGCTCGACCGGGACAGGGAGTTTTGGCACTGAAGCTTTCTTT
TRBD1 few TRBJ1-2 TRBV28 CASSPLFLLQGAYGYTF TGTGCCAGCAGTCCCCTCTTCCTCTTACAGGGGGCGTATGGCTACACCTTC
NA NA TRBJ1-6 TRBV21-1 CASSPPGTAYNSPLHF TGTGCCAGCAGCCCCCCGGGGACAGCATATAATTCACCCCTCCACTTT
TRBD1 NA TRBJ1-2 TRBV28 CASSPPPGGSSNRYTF TGTGCCAGCAGTCCGCCCCCAGGGGGCTCTTCAAATCGCTACACCTTC
NA once TRBJ2-3 TRBV11-2 CASTPGLGPDTQYF TGTGCCAGCACCCCGGGTCTAGGCCCAGATACGCAGTATTTT
TRBD2 NA TRBJ2-1 TRBV3-1/TRBV3-2 CASSQDISGGNEQFF TGTGCCAGCAGTCAGGATATTAGCGGGGGCAATGAGCAGTTCTTC
NA NA TRBJ1-5 TRBV28 CASSPRSTYSNQPQHF TGTGCCAGCAGCCCTAGGTCGACGTATAGCAATCAGCCCCAGCATTTT
TRBD2 NA TRBJ2-1 TRBV3-1/TRBV3-2 CASSHGLGDEQFF TGTGCCAGCAGCCACGGACTAGGGGATGAGCAGTTCTTC
TRBD1 NA TRBJ2-3 TRBV10-3 CAINPLDRDTDTQYF TGTGCCATCAATCCCTTGGACAGGGACACAGATACGCAGTATTTT
TRBD1 NA TRBJ1-2 TRBV5-1 CASSRDRRYGYTF TGCGCCAGCAGCAGGGACAGGCGGTATGGCTACACCTTC
NA NA TRBJ1-2 TRBV5-1 CASSSAGANPYGYTF TGCGCCAGCAGCTCCGCAGGGGCCAACCCCTATGGCTACACCTTC
NA NA TRBJ1-1 TRBV11-3 CASSLGGWSDTEAFF TGTGCCAGCAGCTTAGGGGGCTGGTCGGACACTGAAGCTTTCTTT
TRBD1 NA TRBJ2-5 TRBV4-1 CASSQEGQGYQETQYF TGCGCCAGCAGCCAGGAGGGACAGGGGTACCAAGAGACCCAGTACTTC
NA NA TRBJ1-2 TRBV3-1/TRBV3-2 CASSHDYTGYTF TGTGCCAGCAGCCACGACTACACAGGCTACACCTTC
TRBD1 NA TRBJ1-2 TRBV7-9 CASSLAGQGRKTF TGTGCCAGCAGCTTAGCGGGACAGGGGCGCAAAACCTTC
NA NA TRBJ2-2 TRBV28 CASSLPHKTNTGELFF TGTGCCAGCAGTTTACCCCACAAGACGAACACCGGGGAGCTGTTTTTT
TRBD1 NA TRBJ1-2 TRBV28 CASSLGQPREGYTF TGTGCCAGCAGTCTGGGACAGCCAAGGGAGGGCTACACCTTC
TRBD2 NA TRBJ2-3 TRBV6-4 CASSDSAGGSTDTQYF TGTGCCAGCAGTGACTCGGCGGGGGGGAGCACAGATACGCAGTATTTT